The TCR beta chain under discussion was sequenced for a study of T cells expressing NK-cell markers. Study-wide results and limits: Once again these clonotypes came out on top in the CD3+CD56-NKG2C+ fraction of several donors.

After re-calling the 5' RACE reads, TCRdb lists one entry per CDR3 protein, DNA absent. The sample table sets out 200,000 to 300,000 distinct CDR3 sequences. Germline-derived CDR1 and CDR2 are SGHRS and YFSETQ. The CDR3 length is 16 residues. Notes on this clonotype: Its specificity is not known.

The chain couples TRBV5-1 to TRBJ2-1; TCRdb calls TRBD2, which cannot be checked without DNA. The TCR sequence derives from a woman between 18 and 70 years old in good health. Sequencing used blood T cells: a sorted CD56 or NKG2C T cell subset, CD4+ or CD8+ T cells, or bulk PBMC T cells (not recorded which). CDR3 region: CASSFSQGRSYNEQFF.